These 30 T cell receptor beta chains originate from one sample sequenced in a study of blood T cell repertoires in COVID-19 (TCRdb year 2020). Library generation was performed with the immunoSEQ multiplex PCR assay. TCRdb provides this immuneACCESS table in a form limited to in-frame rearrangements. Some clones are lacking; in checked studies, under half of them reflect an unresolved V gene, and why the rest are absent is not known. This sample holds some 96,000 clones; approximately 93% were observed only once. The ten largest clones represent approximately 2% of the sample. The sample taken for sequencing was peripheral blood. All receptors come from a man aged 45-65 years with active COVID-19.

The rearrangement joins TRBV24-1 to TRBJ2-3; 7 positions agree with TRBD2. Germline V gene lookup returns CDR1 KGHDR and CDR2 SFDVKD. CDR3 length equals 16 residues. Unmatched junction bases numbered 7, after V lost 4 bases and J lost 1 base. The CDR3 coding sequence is TGTGCCACCAGTGAAACAGGCGGGAGCCGCACAGATACGCAGTATTTT. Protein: CATSETGGSRTDTQYF.

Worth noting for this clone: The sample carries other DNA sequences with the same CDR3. The DNA of the CDR3 is TGTGCCAGCAGGATGGGACAAGGCAATCAGCCCCAGCATTTT. It is translated as CASRMGQGNQPQHF. The rearrangement uses TRBV6-5 and TRBJ1-5; weak D call: TRBD1 (6 bases). V lost 6 bases and J lost 2, with 11 bases in between. The CDR3 is 14 amino acids. CDR1 is MNHEY and CDR2 is SVGAGI in the germline V gene.

The CDR3 DNA reads as TGCGCCAGCACCGGACAGCTTGCGTCGAACACTGAAGCTTTCTTT. It translates to CASTGQLASNTEAFF. The rearrangement joins TRBV5-1 to TRBJ1-1, with a weak D call TRBD1 (6 bases). Per germline, CDR1 SGHRS and CDR2 YFSETQ. The CDR3 extends over 15 amino acids. The ends were cut back, 6 bases at V and 1 base at J, with 16 bases in the middle.

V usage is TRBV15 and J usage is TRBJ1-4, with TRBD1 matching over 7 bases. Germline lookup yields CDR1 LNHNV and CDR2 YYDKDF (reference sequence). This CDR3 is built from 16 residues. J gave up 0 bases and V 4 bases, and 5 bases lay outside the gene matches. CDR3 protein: CATSTRGGPTNEKLFF. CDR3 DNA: TGTGCCACCAGCACCCGAGGGGGCCCAACTAATGAAAAACTGTTTTTT.

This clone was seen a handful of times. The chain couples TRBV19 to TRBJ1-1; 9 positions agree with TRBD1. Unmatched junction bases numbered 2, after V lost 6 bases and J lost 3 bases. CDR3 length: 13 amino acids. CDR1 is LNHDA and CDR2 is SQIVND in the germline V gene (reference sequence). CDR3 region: CASRTGGYTEAFF. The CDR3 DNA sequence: TGTGCCAGTAGGACAGGGGGGTACACTGAAGCTTTCTTT. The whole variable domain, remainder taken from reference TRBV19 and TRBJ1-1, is DGGITQSPKYLFRKEGQNVTLSCEQNLNHDAMYWYRQDPGQGLRLIYYSQIVNDFQKGDIAEGYSVSREKKESFPLTVTSAQKNPTAFYLCASRTGGYTEAFFGQGTRLTVV.

The CDR3 spells CASSSGGPGYTF. CDR3 DNA: TGTGCCAGTAGTAGTGGAGGTCCTGGCTACACCTTC. This chain uses TRBV19 with TRBJ1-2, with D uncertain. The germline V and J ends were trimmed by 4 bases and 7 bases, with 10 bases remaining between them. This CDR3 contains 12 residues. Germline-derived CDR1 and CDR2 are LNHDA and SQIVND (reference sequence). The variable domain in full, completed from reference TRBV19 and TRBJ1-2, reads DGGITQSPKYLFRKEGQNVTLSCEQNLNHDAMYWYRQDPGQGLRLIYYSQIVNDFQKGDIAEGYSVSREKKESFPLTVTSAQKNPTAFYLCASSSGGPGYTFGSGTRLTVV.

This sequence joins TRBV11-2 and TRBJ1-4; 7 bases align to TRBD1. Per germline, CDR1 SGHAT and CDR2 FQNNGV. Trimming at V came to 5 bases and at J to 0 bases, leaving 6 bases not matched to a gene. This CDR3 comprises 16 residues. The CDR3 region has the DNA TGTGCCAGCAGCCCGGGACAGCTTGCAACTAATGAAAAACTGTTTTTT. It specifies CASSPGQLATNEKLFF.

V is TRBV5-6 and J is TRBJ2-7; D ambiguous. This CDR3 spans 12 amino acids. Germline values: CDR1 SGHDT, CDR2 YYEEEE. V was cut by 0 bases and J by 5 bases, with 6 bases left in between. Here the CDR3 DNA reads TGTGCCAGCAGCTTGGGGGCCAACGAGCAGTACGTC. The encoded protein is CASSLGANEQYV.

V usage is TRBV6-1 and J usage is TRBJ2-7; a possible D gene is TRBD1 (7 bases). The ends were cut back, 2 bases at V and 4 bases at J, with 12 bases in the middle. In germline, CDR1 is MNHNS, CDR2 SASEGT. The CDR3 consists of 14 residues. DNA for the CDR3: TGTGCCAGCAGTGAAACAGCAGGGGGGTACGAGCAGTACTTC. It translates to CASSETAGGYEQYF.

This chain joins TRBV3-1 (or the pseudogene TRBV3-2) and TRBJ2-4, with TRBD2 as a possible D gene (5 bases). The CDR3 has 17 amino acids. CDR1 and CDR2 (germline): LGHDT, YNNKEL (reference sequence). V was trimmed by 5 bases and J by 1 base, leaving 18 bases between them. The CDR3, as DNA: TGTGCCAGCAGCGCGTCGGTTTCCCGGGGTGCCAAAAACATTCAGTACTTC. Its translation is CASSASVSRGAKNIQYF.

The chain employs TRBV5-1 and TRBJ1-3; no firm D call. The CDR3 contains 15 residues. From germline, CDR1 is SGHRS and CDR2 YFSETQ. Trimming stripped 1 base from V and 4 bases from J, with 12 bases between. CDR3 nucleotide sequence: TGCGCCAGCAGCTTGACCGAGCAGACAGGAAACACCATATATTTT. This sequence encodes CASSLTEQTGNTIYF.

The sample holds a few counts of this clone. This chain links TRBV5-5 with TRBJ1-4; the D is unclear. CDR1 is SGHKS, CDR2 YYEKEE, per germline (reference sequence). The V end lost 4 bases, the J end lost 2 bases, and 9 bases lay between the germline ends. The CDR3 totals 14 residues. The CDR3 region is CASSHSLTNEKLFF. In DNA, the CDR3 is TGTGCCAGCAGCCACAGTCTCACTAATGAAAAACTGTTTTTT.

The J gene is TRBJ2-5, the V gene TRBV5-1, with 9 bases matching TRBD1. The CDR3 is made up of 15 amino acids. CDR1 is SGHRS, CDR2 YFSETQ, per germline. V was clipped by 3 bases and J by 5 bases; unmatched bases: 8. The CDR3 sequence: CASSSLGQGTETQYF. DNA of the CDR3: TGCGCCAGCAGCTCACTGGGACAGGGCACGGAGACCCAGTACTTC.

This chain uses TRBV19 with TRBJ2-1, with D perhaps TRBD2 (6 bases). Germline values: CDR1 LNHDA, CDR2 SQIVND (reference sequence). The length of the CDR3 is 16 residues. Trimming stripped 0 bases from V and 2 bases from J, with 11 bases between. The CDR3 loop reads CASSIERLATYNEQFF. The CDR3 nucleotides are TGTGCCAGTAGTATAGAGCGTCTAGCGACCTACAATGAGCAGTTCTTC. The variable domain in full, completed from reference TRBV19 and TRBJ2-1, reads DGGITQSPKYLFRKEGQNVTLSCEQNLNHDAMYWYRQDPGQGLRLIYYSQIVNDFQKGDIAEGYSVSREKKESFPLTVTSAQKNPTAFYLCASSIERLATYNEQFFGPGTRLTVL.

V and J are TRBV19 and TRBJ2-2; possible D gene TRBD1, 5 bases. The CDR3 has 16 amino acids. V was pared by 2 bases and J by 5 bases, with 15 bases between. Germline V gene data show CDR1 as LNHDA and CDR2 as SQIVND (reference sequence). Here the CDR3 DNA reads TGTGCCAGTAGTATAATTGGGCAGGGTAGGACCGGGGAGCTGTTTTTT. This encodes CASSIIGQGRTGELFF.

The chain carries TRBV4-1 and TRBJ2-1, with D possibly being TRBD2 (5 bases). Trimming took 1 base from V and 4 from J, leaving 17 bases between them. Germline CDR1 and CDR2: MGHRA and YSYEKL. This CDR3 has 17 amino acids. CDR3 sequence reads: CASSQGDYGSLYNEQFF. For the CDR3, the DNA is TGCGCCAGCAGCCAAGGCGATTATGGGAGTTTGTACAATGAGCAGTTCTTC.

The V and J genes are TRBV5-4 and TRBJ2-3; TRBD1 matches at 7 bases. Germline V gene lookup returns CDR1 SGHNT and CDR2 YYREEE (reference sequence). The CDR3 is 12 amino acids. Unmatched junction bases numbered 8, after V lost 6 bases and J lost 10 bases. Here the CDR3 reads CASTRQGDAQYF. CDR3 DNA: TGTGCCAGCACCCGACAGGGTGATGCGCAGTATTTT.

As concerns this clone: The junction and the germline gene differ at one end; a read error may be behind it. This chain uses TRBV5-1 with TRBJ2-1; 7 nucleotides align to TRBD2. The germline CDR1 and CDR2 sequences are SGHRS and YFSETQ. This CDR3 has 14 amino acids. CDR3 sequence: CMSGDGGTYNEQFF. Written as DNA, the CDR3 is TGTATGAGCGGGGACGGTGGCACCTACAATGAGCAGTTCTTC.

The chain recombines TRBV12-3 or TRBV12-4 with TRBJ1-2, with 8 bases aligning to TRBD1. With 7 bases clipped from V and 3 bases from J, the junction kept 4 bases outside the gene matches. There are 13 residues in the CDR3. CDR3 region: CASTRGRDYGYTF. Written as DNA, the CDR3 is TGTGCCAGCACCAGGGGGCGCGACTATGGCTACACCTTC.

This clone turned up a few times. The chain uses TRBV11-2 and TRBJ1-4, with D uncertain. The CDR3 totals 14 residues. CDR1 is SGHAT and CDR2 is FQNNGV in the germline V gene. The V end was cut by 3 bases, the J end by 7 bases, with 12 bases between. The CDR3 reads CASSFRRESEKLFF. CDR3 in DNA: TGTGCCAGCAGCTTCCGCCGGGAAAGTGAAAAACTGTTTTTT.

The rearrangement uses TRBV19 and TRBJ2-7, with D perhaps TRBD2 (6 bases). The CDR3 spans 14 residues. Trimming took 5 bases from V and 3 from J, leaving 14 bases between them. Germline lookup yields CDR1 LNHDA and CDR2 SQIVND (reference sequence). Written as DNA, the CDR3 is TGTGCCAGTAGTGCAAACTGGCGGGACTACGAGCAGTACGTC. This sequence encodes CASSANWRDYEQYV.

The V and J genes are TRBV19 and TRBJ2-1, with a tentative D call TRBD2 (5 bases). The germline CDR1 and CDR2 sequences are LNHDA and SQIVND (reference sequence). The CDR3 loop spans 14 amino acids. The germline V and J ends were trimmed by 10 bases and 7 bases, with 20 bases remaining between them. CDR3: CATTGTGKPNEQFF. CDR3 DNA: TGTGCCACTACCGGTACGGGAAAGCCGAATGAGCAGTTCTTC.

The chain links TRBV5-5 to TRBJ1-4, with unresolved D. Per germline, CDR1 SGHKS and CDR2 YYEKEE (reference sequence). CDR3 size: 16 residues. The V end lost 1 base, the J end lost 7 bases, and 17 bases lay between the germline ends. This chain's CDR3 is CASSLFGRRETEKLFF. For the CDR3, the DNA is TGTGCCAGCAGCTTGTTCGGTCGTAGGGAGACTGAAAAACTGTTTTTT.

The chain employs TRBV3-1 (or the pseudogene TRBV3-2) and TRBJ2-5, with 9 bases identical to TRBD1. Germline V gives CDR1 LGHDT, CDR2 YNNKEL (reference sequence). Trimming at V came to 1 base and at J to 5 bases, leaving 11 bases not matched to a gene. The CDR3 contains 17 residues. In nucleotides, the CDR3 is TGTGCCAGCAGCCAAGCGTCCGGTCGACAGGGGGTTGAGACCCAGTACTTC. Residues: CASSQASGRQGVETQYF.

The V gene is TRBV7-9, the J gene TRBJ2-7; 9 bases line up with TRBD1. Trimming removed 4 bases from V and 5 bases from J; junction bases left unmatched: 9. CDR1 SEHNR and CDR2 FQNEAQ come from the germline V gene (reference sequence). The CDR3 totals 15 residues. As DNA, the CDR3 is TGTGCCAGCAGCTCTAGGGGACAGGGAAACGACGAGCAGTACTTC. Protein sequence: CASSSRGQGNDEQYF.

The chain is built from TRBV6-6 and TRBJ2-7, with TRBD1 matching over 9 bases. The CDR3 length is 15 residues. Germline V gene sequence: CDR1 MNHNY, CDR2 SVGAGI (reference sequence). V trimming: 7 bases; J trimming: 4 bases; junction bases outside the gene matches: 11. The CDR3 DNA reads TGTGCCAGCAATCCGTGGGGACAGGGTAGTTACGAGCAGTACTTC. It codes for CASNPWGQGSYEQYF.

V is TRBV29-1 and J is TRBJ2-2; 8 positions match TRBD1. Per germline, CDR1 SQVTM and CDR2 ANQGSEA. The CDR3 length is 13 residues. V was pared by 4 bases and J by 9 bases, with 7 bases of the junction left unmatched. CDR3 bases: TGCAGCGTTGGACAGGGGATGTTCCGGGAGCTGTTTTTT. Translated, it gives CSVGQGMFRELFF.

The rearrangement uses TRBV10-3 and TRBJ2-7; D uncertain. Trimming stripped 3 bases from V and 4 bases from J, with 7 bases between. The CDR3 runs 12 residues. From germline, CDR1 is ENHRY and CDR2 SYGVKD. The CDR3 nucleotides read TGTGCCATCAGTGAATCGGTGTACGAGCAGTACTTC. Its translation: CAISESVYEQYF.

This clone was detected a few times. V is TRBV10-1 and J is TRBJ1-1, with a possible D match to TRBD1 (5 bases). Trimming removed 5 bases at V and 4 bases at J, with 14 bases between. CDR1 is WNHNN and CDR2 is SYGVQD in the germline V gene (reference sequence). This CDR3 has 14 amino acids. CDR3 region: CASSKGGVTTEAFF. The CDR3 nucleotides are TGCGCCAGCAGTAAAGGAGGGGTGACCACTGAAGCTTTCTTT.

Here the CDR3 reads CSASGVRGYTF. CDR3 nucleotides: TGCAGTGCCTCAGGGGTACGTGGCTACACCTTC. This sequence joins TRBV20-1 and TRBJ1-2; perhaps TRBD1 as D (6 bases). Germline CDR1 is DFQATT and CDR2 is SNEGSKA (reference sequence). This CDR3 has 11 residues. V was trimmed by 6 bases and J by 7 bases, leaving 12 bases between them.